This section outlines one TCR beta chain sequence together with its context. Antigen unknown. A much larger clone lies one base from this, so it may be a read error. The sample is drawn from a study of regulatory T cells in long-lasting Graves disease. Study information: Persistent Graves' disease denoted over 5 years of antithyroid drugs plus positive TSH receptor antibodies.

Study findings and constraints: TRBV28, TRBJ1-2 and TRBJ2-5 emerged as the favored segments in persistent disease.

The time point: persistent/refractory GD, antithyroid drugs over 5 years with positive TRAb. From RNA extracted from PBMCs, the TCR library was made. The CDR3 runs 14 residues. Per germline, CDR1 MNHEY and CDR2 SMNVEV (reference sequence). HTBI primers from iRepertoire and Arm-PCR of CDR3 regions yielded the TCR beta libraries. TCRdb redid the calling of the multiplex PCR reads with MiXCR, one entry per CDR3 protein. The data hold roughly 400,000 distinct CDR3 sequences, with roughly 23% observed a single time. This TCR was recovered from a female donor with Graves disease. The genes are TRBV27 and TRBJ2-7, with D uncertain. This material consisted of peripheral blood mononuclear cells (PBMCs), taken when the disease was refractory, from a patient treated with antithyroid drugs. CDR3 sequence: CASSLSWSSYGQYF. The CDR3 bases are TGTGCCAGCAGTTTATCCTGGAGCTCCTACGGGCAGTACTTC.